This T cell receptor beta chain was sequenced for a study of blood T cell repertoires in COVID-19. Generated by immunoSEQ multiplex PCR, the TCRdb table keeps only in-frame clones and is missing some. The table has 95,000 to 150,000 clones, 85% to 90% seen once; the top ten hold around 27%. Germline-derived CDR1 and CDR2 are DFQATT and SNEGSKA (reference sequence). V lost 3 bases, J lost 5 bases, and 7 bases lay in between. CDR3 size: 11 residues. This TCR was recovered from a woman older than 75 with acute or convalescent COVID-19. The rearrangement uses TRBV20-1 and TRBJ2-5, with D possibly matching TRBD1 (6 bases). The sequenced material came from peripheral blood. DNA for the CDR3: TGCAGTGCTAGGCAGGGGGAGACCCAGTACTTC. Its translation is CSARQGETQYF.